Shown below are 5 T cell receptor beta chains from a single sample sequenced in a study of long-term antiretroviral therapy in people with HIV. Researchers report immunoSEQ v3.0 was run at survey level. Clones were sequenced by immunoSEQ multiplex PCR, and TCRdb holds only the in-frame ones, with some missing. Among tens of thousands of clones, over 80% were seen once, and the ten largest hold roughly 6.3%. The sample in question was unsorted PBMCs, obtained 1 year after starting antiretroviral therapy. The receptors shown here come from a man aged 18 to 30 with HIV.

In its sample, this clone was seen once. V and J are TRBV5-8 and TRBJ1-1; TRBD1 might be the D (5 bases). CDR3 length: 16 residues. Germline V CDR1 and CDR2: SGHTS, YDEGEE. Deletions cut 2 bases from V and 4 bases from J, with 18 bases between. In DNA form, the CDR3 reads TGTGCCAGCAGCTTCGGGGGTTCGGTGATCCTCACTGAAGCTTTCTTT. It codes for CASSFGGSVILTEAFF. Complete variable domain (other parts from reference TRBV5-8 and TRBJ1-1): EAGVTQSPTHLIKTRGQQATLRCSPISGHTSVYWYQQALGLGLQFLLWYDEGEERNRGNFPPRFSGRQFPNYSSELNVNALELEDSALYLCASSFGGSVILTEAFFGQGTRLTVV.

V gene TRBV2 combines with J gene TRBJ1-2; maybe TRBD1 (5 bases). V lost 7 bases, J lost 2 bases, and 17 bases lay in between. CDR1 is SNHLY and CDR2 is FYNNEI in the germline V gene. This CDR3 spans 15 amino acids. The CDR3 DNA reads TGTGCCAGCATCGGCTGGCAGGGATCAAACTATGGCTACACCTTC. Amino acid sequence: CASIGWQGSNYGYTF.

This sequence joins TRBV5-8 and TRBJ2-7; no definite D call. The CDR3 is made up of 11 amino acids. The ends were cut back, 1 base at V and 6 bases at J, with 5 bases in the middle. Germline V gene sequence: CDR1 SGHTS, CDR2 YDEGEE. In DNA form, the CDR3 reads TGTGCCAGCAGCTTGTACGCCGAGCAGTACTTC. Protein: CASSLYAEQYF.

This clone was counted a few times. The chain combines TRBV6-6 with TRBJ1-6, with D uncertain. Germline V lookup: CDR1 MNHNY, CDR2 SVGAGI (reference sequence). The CDR3 consists of 11 residues. V was cut by 5 bases and J by 7 bases, with 3 bases left in between. In DNA form, the CDR3 reads TGTGCCAGCAGTCTAAATTCACCCCTCCACTTT. Translation gives CASSLNSPLHF.

The chain recombines TRBV5-1 with TRBJ2-3; no clear D gene. This CDR3 comprises 13 residues. CDR1 and CDR2 from the germline V gene are SGHRS and YFSETQ. The V gene lost 1 base and the J gene lost 2 bases, with 5 bases spanning the gap. CDR3 in amino acids: CASSLYPTDTQYF. The DNA of the CDR3 is TGCGCCAGCAGCTTGTACCCCACAGATACGCAGTATTTT.